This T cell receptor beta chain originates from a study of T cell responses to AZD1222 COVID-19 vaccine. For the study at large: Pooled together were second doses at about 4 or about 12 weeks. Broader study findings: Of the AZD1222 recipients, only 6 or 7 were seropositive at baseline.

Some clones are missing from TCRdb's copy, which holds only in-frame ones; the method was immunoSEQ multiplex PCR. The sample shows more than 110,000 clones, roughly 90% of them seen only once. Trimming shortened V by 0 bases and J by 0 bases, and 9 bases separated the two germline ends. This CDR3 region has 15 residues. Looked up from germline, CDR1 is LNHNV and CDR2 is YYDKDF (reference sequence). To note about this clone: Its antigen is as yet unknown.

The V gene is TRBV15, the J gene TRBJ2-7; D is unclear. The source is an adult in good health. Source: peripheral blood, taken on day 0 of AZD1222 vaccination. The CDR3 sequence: CATSRDRSTSYEQYF. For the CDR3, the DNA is TGTGCCACCAGCAGAGATCGTAGTACCTCCTACGAGCAGTACTTC.